This is a list of T cell receptor beta chains from one sample in a study of T cell responses to AZD1222 COVID-19 vaccine. This table comes from immunoSEQ multiplex PCR, and its TCRdb copy is limited to in-frame clones, with some not included. The data hold 98,000 or so clones, with roughly 80% observed a single time. The material sequenced was peripheral blood, taken 28 days after the second AZD1222 dose. Receptor source: an adult who received the AZD1222 COVID-19 vaccine. Each CDR3 is given with its conserved first and last residue. D genes are given only for firm matches. Clone size is given for some rows only: seen once, a few or many times, or a class if the clone is expanded.

v_gene,j_gene,abundance,d_gene,CDR3nt,CDR3aa
TRBV5-1,TRBJ1-2,NA,NA,TGCGCCAGCAGCTTGCAGGGATTGGACTATGGCTACACCTTC,CASSLQGLDYGYTF
TRBV4-2,TRBJ2-1,NA,NA,TGTGCCAGCAGCCAGGTTGGGGGGCCCTACAATGAGCAGTTCTTC,CASSQVGGPYNEQFF
TRBV7-2,TRBJ2-3,NA,NA,TGTGCCAGCAGCTCGTATCAGGGTAGCACAGATACGCAGTATTTT,CASSSYQGSTDTQYF
TRBV19,TRBJ2-7,NA,NA,TGTGCCAGTAGTACGAGGCTTACCTACGAGCAGTACTTC,CASSTRLTYEQYF
TRBV2,TRBJ2-1,NA,TRBD2,TGTGCCAGCAGTGAGACTAGCGGGAATTACAATGAGCAGTTCTTC,CASSETSGNYNEQFF
TRBV18,TRBJ2-7,NA,TRBD2,TGTGCCAGCTCACCGAGAGCGGGGGCCTACGAGCAGTACTTC,CASSPRAGAYEQYF
TRBV2,TRBJ1-5,NA,NA,TGTGCCAGCAGTGACATTGGAGGCAATCAGCCCCAGCATTTT,CASSDIGGNQPQHF
TRBV10-3,TRBJ1-2,NA,NA,TGTGCCATCAGAATCGACGGAAACTATGGCTACACCTTC,CAIRIDGNYGYTF
TRBV6-5,TRBJ1-4,NA,NA,TGTGCCAGCAGTTACTCGACGGGGAATAATGAAAAACTGTTTTTT,CASSYSTGNNEKLFF
TRBV5-4,TRBJ1-1,NA,NA,TGTGCCAGCAGTCCGAGGGGAGGGCGGGGTGAAGCTTTCTTT,CASSPRGGRGEAFF
TRBV4-3,TRBJ1-5,NA,NA,TGCGCCAGCAGCCAAGACGAGAATCAGCCCCAGCATTTT,CASSQDENQPQHF
TRBV5-4,TRBJ2-7,NA,NA,TGTGCCAGCAACGGGGGCTCGGGGGCCGGGACAGCCACCTACGAGCAGTACTTC,CASNGGSGAGTATYEQYF
TRBV7-9,TRBJ1-3,NA,NA,TGTGCCAGCAGCTCAGATACGGGAAACACCATATATTTT,CASSSDTGNTIYF
TRBV3-1/TRBV3-2,TRBJ2-1,NA,TRBD2,TGTGCCAGCAGCCAAGATCTGGGGCTAGCGGGGGGCAATGAGCAGTTCTTC,CASSQDLGLAGGNEQFF
TRBV2,TRBJ1-5,NA,TRBD1,TGTGCCAGCAGTGAACAGGGGGCGAATCAGCCCCAGCATTTT,CASSEQGANQPQHF
TRBV2,TRBJ1-1,NA,NA,TGTGCCAGCAGTGATCGTCCTTTGAGCACTGAAGCTTTCTTT,CASSDRPLSTEAFF
TRBV5-1,TRBJ1-2,NA,NA,TGCGCCAGCAGCTTGGGCCAGGATTTCTATGGCTACACCTTC,CASSLGQDFYGYTF
TRBV15,TRBJ1-1,NA,NA,TGTGCCACCAGCAGAGATGGTCCGGGAGCCCAAGCTTTCTTT,CATSRDGPGAQAFF
TRBV9,TRBJ1-1,NA,NA,TGTGCCAGCAGCGTAGGCCCCCAGCCGAACACTGAAGCTTTCTTT,CASSVGPQPNTEAFF
TRBV10-2,TRBJ2-7,once,NA,TGCGCCAGCACCACCCTCCAGGGGGGGGGCCAGAATGAGCAGTACTTC,CASTTLQGGGQNEQYF
TRBV6-5,TRBJ1-1,NA,TRBD1,TGTGCCAGCAGTTACCCTGGACAGGGGAACACTGAAGCTTTCTTT,CASSYPGQGNTEAFF
TRBV19,TRBJ1-4,once,TRBD1,TGTGCCAGTAGTATTGGCCTCGGGACAGGGGAAAAACTGTTTTTT,CASSIGLGTGEKLFF
TRBV21-1,TRBJ2-7,NA,NA,TGTGCCAGCAGCGCTCCAGGGACAGGGGGCACCTACGAGCAGTACTTC,CASSAPGTGGTYEQYF
TRBV6-2/TRBV6-3,TRBJ2-7,NA,TRBD1,TGTGCCAGCAGTTATGGACAGGGAGCTTACGAGCAGTACTTC,CASSYGQGAYEQYF
TRBV28,TRBJ1-2,NA,NA,TGTGCCAGCGGTCTTAACTATGGCTACACCTTC,CASGLNYGYTF
TRBV18,TRBJ2-2,NA,NA,TGTGCCAGCTCACCAGGCCTCACCGGGGAGCTGTTTTTT,CASSPGLTGELFF